The text below deals with one TCR beta chain. Using RNA template, CDR3s of TCR alpha and beta were amplified with iRepertoire arm-PCR. TCRdb ran MiXCR on the multiplex PCR reads and lists one entry per CDR3 protein. The sample records some 90,000 distinct CDR3 sequences, about 37% being singletons. This record belongs to a study of glioma-infiltrating T cells. The source material was glioma tissue, nonneoplastic brain tissue, or PBMCs (not recorded which). This TCR came from a human donor with low-grade glioma or glioblastoma, undergoing nonglioma brain surgery, or in good health (not recorded which).

The CDR3 region is CASSLKLGGATGQYF. As DNA, the CDR3 is TGTGCCAGCAGCTTAAAACTAGGGGGTGCTACGGGGCAGTACTTC. This chain connects TRBV13 to TRBJ2-7, with a weak D call TRBD1 (6 bases). Germline V gives CDR1 PRHDT, CDR2 FYEKMQ (reference sequence). Trimming stripped 2 bases from V and 9 bases from J, with 20 bases between. CDR3 length: 15 amino acids.